The 27 T cell receptor beta chains reported below all come from one sample, sequenced in a study of PD-L1 blockade in urothelial cancer. Clones were read by immunoSEQ multiplex PCR, and TCRdb kept only the in-frame ones, dropping some. The sample holds roughly 43,000 clones, around 84% seen once. The sample here was PBMCs, taken around atezolizumab (anti-PD-L1) treatment. All receptors come from a man aged 70 or older with urothelial cancer.

The rearrangement joins TRBV5-5 to TRBJ2-1, with a tentative D call TRBD2 (7 bases). Deletions cut 4 bases from V and 8 bases from J, with 25 bases between. The CDR3 is 17 residues long. Germline V gene lookup returns CDR1 SGHKS and CDR2 YYEKEE (reference sequence). The CDR3 region is CASSREAGAVRLDEQFF. The CDR3 coding sequence is TGTGCCAGCAGCCGGGAGGCAGGGGCAGTGAGATTGGATGAGCAGTTCTTC.

The chain employs TRBV5-8 and TRBJ2-7; 7 bases are shared with TRBD1. Germline trimming cut 2 bases from V and 5 bases from J; bases unmatched to any gene: 1. Germline V gene lookup returns CDR1 SGHTS and CDR2 YDEGEE. This CDR3 has 12 residues. This chain's CDR3 is CASSLTGDEQYF. CDR3 nucleotide sequence: TGTGCCAGCAGCTTAACAGGGGACGAGCAGTACTTC. The full variable domain, its missing parts supplied by reference TRBV5-8 and TRBJ2-7, is EAGVTQSPTHLIKTRGQQATLRCSPISGHTSVYWYQQALGLGLQFLLWYDEGEERNRGNFPPRFSGRQFPNYSSELNVNALELEDSALYLCASSLTGDEQYFGPGTRLTVT.

This rearrangement joins TRBV18 to TRBJ2-1; the match to TRBD1 covers 8 bases. Germline loops: CDR1 KGHSH, CDR2 LQKENI. V lost 3 bases and J lost 8; bases outside the gene matches: 6. The CDR3 sequence is 14 residues long. CDR3 sequence reads: CASSPGQVMDEQFF. CDR3 coding DNA: TGTGCCAGCTCACCGGGACAGGTAATGGATGAGCAGTTCTTC.

The chain employs TRBV20-1 and TRBJ1-1; D gene unclear. The CDR3 is 11 amino acids. V was pared by 6 bases and J by 10 bases, with 15 bases between. Looked up from germline, CDR1 is DFQATT and CDR2 is SNEGSKA (reference sequence). CDR3 sequence reads: CSADVGGGAFF. The CDR3 DNA follows: TGCAGTGCCGATGTGGGAGGCGGAGCTTTCTTT.

The genes are TRBV19 and TRBJ2-2, with a weak D call TRBD1 (6 bases). This CDR3 contains 13 residues. V gave up 6 bases and J gave up 3 bases, with 8 bases separating them. Germline-derived CDR1 and CDR2 are LNHDA and SQIVND (reference sequence). CDR3 protein: CASRRTDTGELFF. The DNA for the CDR3 is TGTGCCAGTAGGCGGACAGACACCGGGGAGCTGTTTTTT.

The chain combines TRBV29-1 with TRBJ2-1; a possible D gene is TRBD1 (6 bases). The germline CDR1 and CDR2 sequences are SQVTM and ANQGSEA. The CDR3 totals 15 residues. The V and J ends lost 1 base and 8 bases respectively, with 18 bases between them. The CDR3 is CSVEGAAGVLDEQFF. CDR3 DNA sequence: TGCAGCGTTGAAGGCGCGGCAGGGGTGCTCGATGAGCAGTTCTTC.

This clone occurred once. The chain recombines TRBV10-3 with TRBJ2-7, with TRBD2 as a possible D gene (6 bases). Germline V gene lookup returns CDR1 ENHRY and CDR2 SYGVKD. Trimming took 3 bases from V and 3 from J, leaving 9 bases between them. The CDR3 spans 13 residues. The CDR3 nucleotides read TGTGCCATCAGTGACGCGGGAAGCTACGAGCAGTACTTC. This encodes CAISDAGSYEQYF.

This rearrangement joins TRBV4-2 to TRBJ2-7; D is perhaps TRBD2 (6 bases). CDR1 LGHNA and CDR2 YNFKEQ come from the germline V gene. V shed 2 bases and J shed 5 bases, with 19 bases lying between them. The CDR3 is 16 residues long. The CDR3 spells CASSQISNYGGDEQYF. The CDR3 nucleotides are TGTGCCAGCAGCCAAATTTCGAACTACGGGGGTGACGAGCAGTACTTC.

The rearrangement uses TRBV18 and TRBJ2-7; 8 bases are shared with TRBD1. Germline V gene lookup returns CDR1 KGHSH and CDR2 LQKENI. V was pared by 1 base and J by 5 bases, with 4 bases of the junction left unmatched. The CDR3 totals 14 residues. The CDR3 DNA reads as TGTGCCAGCTCACCACGACCAGGGGGCGACGAGCAGTACTTC. This encodes CASSPRPGGDEQYF.

The chain's CDR3 is CASSWGQGGTDTQYF. CDR3 DNA sequence: TGCGCCAGCAGCTGGGGACAGGGGGGAACAGATACGCAGTATTTT. The genes are TRBV4-3 and TRBJ2-3; 11 bases match TRBD1. Germline CDR1 is LGHNA and CDR2 is YSLEER. V lost 5 bases, J lost 3 bases, and 4 bases stayed unmatched. The CDR3 runs 15 residues.

This chain links TRBV19 with TRBJ1-2; 8 bases fit TRBD1. Trimming cost V 8 bases and J 0 bases; bases outside gene matches: 14. The CDR3 length is 17 residues. Germline-derived CDR1 and CDR2 are LNHDA and SQIVND (reference sequence). The CDR3 reads CASRIEPGQETNYGYTF. Here the CDR3 DNA reads TGTGCCAGTCGAATCGAGCCGGGACAGGAGACTAACTATGGCTACACCTTC.

A few counts support this clone. The CDR3 protein is CASSQGGRTQETQYF. The CDR3 nucleotides read TGTGCCAGCAGCCAAGGAGGCAGGACCCAAGAGACCCAGTACTTC. The rearrangement uses TRBV11-3 and TRBJ2-5, with D perhaps matching TRBD2 (5 bases). The CDR3 has 15 residues. CDR1 and CDR2 from the germline V gene are SGHNT and YENEEA. Trimming shortened V by 5 bases and J by 1 base, and 14 bases separated the two germline ends.

This clone was seen only a few times. The chain joins TRBV6-5 to TRBJ2-7, with 11 bases aligning to TRBD1. V lost 7 bases, J lost 3 bases, and 8 bases stayed unmatched. The germline V gene has CDR1 MNHEY and CDR2 SVGAGI. The CDR3 has 15 residues. CDR3 in DNA: TGTGCCAGCACAGACCGGGACAGGGGGAACTACGAGCAGTACTTC. This sequence encodes CASTDRDRGNYEQYF.

This chain uses TRBV29-1 with TRBJ2-5; 10 bases line up with TRBD1. The V segment lost 8 bases and the J segment 4 bases; nucleotides outside the gene matches: 10. Germline CDR1 reads SQVTM; CDR2 reads ANQGSEA. This CDR3 contains 14 residues. The CDR3 bases are TGCAGCACGACTGGACAGGGGGGTCGAGAGACCCAGTACTTC. Its translation is CSTTGQGGRETQYF. Filled out from reference TRBV29-1 and TRBJ2-5, the complete variable domain reads SAVISQKPSRDICQRGTSLTIQCQVDSQVTMMFWYRQQPGQSLTLIATANQGSEATYESGFVIDKFPISRPNLTFSTLTVSNMSPEDSSIYLCSTTGQGGRETQYFGPGTRLLVL.

The CDR3 protein is CAGGTGLEDTQYF. CDR3 nucleotides: TGTGCCGGAGGGACAGGGTTAGAAGATACGCAGTATTTT. The chain employs TRBV6-1 and TRBJ2-3; 9 bases fit TRBD1. Trimming cost V 11 bases and J 5 bases; bases outside gene matches: 8. There are 13 residues in the CDR3. Germline V gene data show CDR1 as MNHNS and CDR2 as SASEGT.

The V and J genes are TRBV28 and TRBJ1-5, with TRBD1 matching over 9 bases. Germline assignment: CDR1 MDHEN and CDR2 SYDVKM. V was clipped by 5 bases and J by 5 bases; unmatched bases: 4. The CDR3 length is 14 residues. CDR3 protein: CASSPGTGYQPQHF. The CDR3 DNA reads TGTGCCAGCAGTCCCGGGACAGGGTATCAGCCCCAGCATTTT. The full variable domain, with the rest looked up from reference TRBV28 and TRBJ1-5, is DVKVTQSSRYLVKRTGEKVFLECVQDMDHENMFWYRQDPGLGLRLIYFSYDVKMKEKGDIPEGYSVSREKKERFSLILESASTNQTSMYLCASSPGTGYQPQHFGDGTRLSIL.

CDR3 DNA sequence: TGCGCCAGCAGCTTGGGGCAGGGCTCCAATGAAAAACTGTTTTTT. Translation gives CASSLGQGSNEKLFF. The V and J genes are TRBV5-1 and TRBJ1-4; TRBD1 might be the D (5 bases). The CDR3 covers 15 residues. V shed 0 bases and J shed 5 bases, with 11 bases lying between them. Germline CDR1 reads SGHRS; CDR2 reads YFSETQ. Variable domain in full (rest from reference TRBV5-1 and TRBJ1-4): KAGVTQTPRYLIKTRGQQVTLSCSPISGHRSVSWYQQTPGQGLQFLFEYFSETQRNKGNFPGRFSGRQFSNSRSEMNVSTLELGDSALYLCASSLGQGSNEKLFFGSGTQLSVL.

V and J are TRBV29-1 and TRBJ1-2; TRBD1 might be the D (5 bases). This CDR3 is 13 amino acids long. From germline, CDR1 is SQVTM and CDR2 ANQGSEA. V lost 7 bases and J lost 6, with 18 bases in between. The DNA of the CDR3 is TGCAGCGCACTGGGGCCCCGGGCGGATGGCTACACCTTC. This translates into CSALGPRADGYTF. The variable domain in full, with the rest retrieved from reference TRBV29-1 and TRBJ1-2, is SAVISQKPSRDICQRGTSLTIQCQVDSQVTMMFWYRQQPGQSLTLIATANQGSEATYESGFVIDKFPISRPNLTFSTLTVSNMSPEDSSIYLCSALGPRADGYTFGSGTRLTVV.

This clone was counted once. The chain employs TRBV9 and TRBJ2-2; the D is unclear. The germline CDR1 and CDR2 sequences are SGDLS and YYNGEE. This CDR3 comprises 17 residues. Trimming cost V 0 bases and J 4 bases, with 16 bases left between them. The CDR3 DNA is TGTGCCAGCAGCGTAGATTCCTCACTATTGGCCACCGGGGAGCTGTTTTTT. Protein sequence: CASSVDSSLLATGELFF.

The V gene is TRBV14, the J gene TRBJ2-1; D unresolved. CDR3 length: 14 amino acids. Germline values: CDR1 SGHDN, CDR2 FVKESK. V lost 1 base to trimming and J lost 7 bases, with 11 bases between them. Written as DNA, the CDR3 is TGTGCCAGCAGCCAAGCCACGCTCCGGAATGAGCAGTTCTTC. This gives the protein CASSQATLRNEQFF.

The J gene is TRBJ2-1, the V gene TRBV15, with 9 bases fitting TRBD2. V lost 4 bases to trimming and J lost 3 bases; unmatched junction nucleotides: 4. CDR1 and CDR2 from the germline V gene are LNHNV and YYDKDF (reference sequence). The CDR3 extends over 15 amino acids. The CDR3 loop reads CATSIAGGSYNEQFF. In DNA, the CDR3 is TGTGCCACCAGCATCGCGGGAGGGAGCTACAATGAGCAGTTCTTC.

The chain recombines TRBV28 with TRBJ1-3; 11 nucleotides align to TRBD1. CDR3 size: 16 residues. V was clipped by 2 bases and J by 2 bases; unmatched bases: 2. Germline V CDR1 and CDR2: MDHEN, SYDVKM. The CDR3 region is CASSLGTGGPGNTIYF. CDR3 coding DNA: TGTGCCAGCAGTTTAGGGACAGGGGGACCTGGAAACACCATATATTTT. Based on the CDR3 plus reference TRBV28 and TRBJ1-3, the full variable domain is DVKVTQSSRYLVKRTGEKVFLECVQDMDHENMFWYRQDPGLGLRLIYFSYDVKMKEKGDIPEGYSVSREKKERFSLILESASTNQTSMYLCASSLGTGGPGNTIYFGEGSWLTVV.

This chain connects TRBV7-2 to TRBJ2-7; TRBD2 aligns across 10 bases. Trimming cost V 1 base and J 5 bases; bases outside gene matches: 8. Per the germline V gene, CDR1 is SGHTA and CDR2 is FQGNSA. The length of the CDR3 is 16 residues. Here the CDR3 DNA reads TGTGCCAGCAGCTTAGATCTAGCGGGAGCTCGGAACGAGCAGTACTTC. Protein product: CASSLDLAGARNEQYF.

This clone was seen a single time. V gene TRBV11-2 combines with J gene TRBJ1-2; D possibly corresponds to TRBD1 (5 bases). This CDR3 region has 15 residues. Germline CDR1 reads SGHAT; CDR2 reads FQNNGV. The V end lost 3 bases, the J end lost 2 bases, and 13 bases lay between the germline ends. CDR3: CASSLQGVLNYGYTF. DNA of the CDR3: TGTGCCAGCAGCTTGCAGGGTGTTTTGAACTATGGCTACACCTTC.

This clone was recorded only once. The chain's CDR3 is CASSMPPGLGYGYTF. CDR3 sequence (DNA): TGTGCCAGTAGTATGCCGCCGGGACTGGGCTATGGCTACACCTTC. V usage is TRBV19 and J usage is TRBJ1-2, with a weak D call TRBD1 (5 bases). The CDR3 is made up of 15 amino acids. V gave up 3 bases and J gave up 4 bases, with 15 bases separating them. The V gene's germline CDR1 is LNHDA and CDR2 SQIVND (reference sequence). Based on the CDR3 plus reference TRBV19 and TRBJ1-2, the full variable domain is DGGITQSPKYLFRKEGQNVTLSCEQNLNHDAMYWYRQDPGQGLRLIYYSQIVNDFQKGDIAEGYSVSREKKESFPLTVTSAQKNPTAFYLCASSMPPGLGYGYTFGSGTRLTVV.

The chain uses TRBV7-8 and TRBJ2-1, with 10 bases fitting TRBD2. V lost 2 bases, J lost 8 bases, and 12 bases stayed unmatched. The CDR3 contains 17 residues. CDR1 SGHVS and CDR2 FQNEAQ come from the germline V gene. The CDR3 loop reads CASSLHSGGGRLDEQFF. The CDR3 DNA is TGTGCCAGCAGCTTACACAGCGGGGGGGGGAGGTTGGATGAGCAGTTCTTC.

The V gene is TRBV9, the J gene TRBJ2-3; the D gene is possibly TRBD2 (6 bases). CDR3 length: 15 amino acids. Trimming left V 0 bases short and J 4 bases short, with 12 bases between. In germline, CDR1 is SGDLS, CDR2 YYNGEE. CDR3 sequence reads: CASSVVGGIADTQYF. The CDR3 DNA sequence: TGTGCCAGCAGCGTAGTGGGCGGGATTGCAGATACGCAGTATTTT.